The 18 T cell receptor beta chains listed next were all sequenced from one sample in a study of early stage breast cancer tumors. Using immunoSEQ multiplex PCR, the repertoire was profiled, and TCRdb retains in-frame clones only, with some absent. The data contain 50,000 to 65,000 clones, under 95% of them seen just once; the ten biggest clones take up around 4.7%. The specimen was blood. These receptors were collected from a person aged 70 to 85 with breast cancer.

This clone was seen just once. V usage is TRBV4-3 and J usage is TRBJ2-1; 14 positions match TRBD2. V shed 3 bases and J 0 bases; nucleotides not matched to a gene: 13. Germline CDR1 reads LGHNA; CDR2 reads YSLEER. CDR3 length: 21 residues. The DNA of the CDR3 is TGCGCCAGCAGCCACCCCTGGGGGACTAGCGGGGGAAAATCCTCCTACAATGAGCAGTTCTTC. Translating it yields CASSHPWGTSGGKSSYNEQFF.

This chain links TRBV9 with TRBJ2-5; TRBD2 matches at 11 bases. Looked up from germline, CDR1 is SGDLS and CDR2 is YYNGEE. The CDR3 is 15 residues long. V shed 5 bases, J shed 4 bases, and the junction held 7 bases outside the gene matches. The CDR3 here is CASSGTSGPAETQYF. The DNA for the CDR3 is TGTGCCAGCAGTGGGACTAGCGGACCGGCAGAGACCCAGTACTTC.

This clone has just a few counts. The chain uses TRBV5-1 and TRBJ1-6; no firm D call. Germline-derived CDR1 and CDR2 are SGHRS and YFSETQ. The ends were cut back, 3 bases at V and 7 bases at J, with 11 bases in the middle. The CDR3 runs 14 residues. CDR3 DNA: TGCGCCAGCAGCTCTTGGACGGGAAATTCACCCCTCCACTTT. Its protein is CASSSWTGNSPLHF.

V and J are TRBV30 and TRBJ2-2; TRBD1 matches 8 bases. Germline V gene lookup returns CDR1 GTSNPN and CDR2 SVGIG (reference sequence). V was clipped by 2 bases and J by 0 bases; unmatched bases: 17. This CDR3 is built from 20 residues. The CDR3 nucleotides are TGTGCCTGGAGTCCCTACAGGGGGTCCTATCTCTCGGCGAACACCGGGGAGCTGTTTTTT. Its translation: CAWSPYRGSYLSANTGELFF.

The chain joins TRBV6-5 to TRBJ1-2; 7 bases match TRBD1. Looked up from germline, CDR1 is MNHEY and CDR2 is SVGAGI. This CDR3 is built from 15 residues. Trimming removed 7 bases from V and 0 bases from J; junction bases left unmatched: 8. The CDR3 protein is CASTRLDRTNYGYTF. DNA of the CDR3: TGTGCCAGCACCCGACTGGACAGGACTAACTATGGCTACACCTTC.

This rearrangement joins TRBV5-1 to TRBJ2-5; the D is unclear. Germline CDR1 SGHRS, CDR2 YFSETQ. The V and J ends lost 1 base and 5 bases respectively, with 3 bases between them. This CDR3 contains 11 residues. The DNA of the CDR3 is TGCGCCAGCAGCTTGCTGGAGACCCAGTACTTC. It encodes CASSLLETQYF.

The chain combines TRBV19 with TRBJ2-1; no clear D. CDR1 and CDR2 (germline): LNHDA, SQIVND (reference sequence). V was shortened by 9 bases and J by 0 bases, with 9 bases between the two germline ends. The CDR3 is 13 residues long. The CDR3: CASYSVSYNEQFF. CDR3 DNA sequence: TGTGCCAGCTACAGTGTCTCCTACAATGAGCAGTTCTTC.

The gene calls are TRBV18 and TRBJ1-4, with D possibly matching TRBD1 (6 bases). Per germline, CDR1 KGHSH and CDR2 LQKENI. With 1 base removed from V and 8 bases from J, the gap between germline ends came to 14 bases. The CDR3 is made up of 15 amino acids. The DNA for the CDR3 is TGTGCCAGCTCACCACGTCGGGGGGCAGAAGAAAAACTGTTTTTT. Encoded protein: CASSPRRGAEEKLFF.

This CDR3 reads CASIAGGRRETQYF. In DNA form, the CDR3 reads TGTGCCAGCATCGCAGGGGGCCGGAGAGAGACCCAGTACTTC. The chain recombines TRBV28 with TRBJ2-5, with 8 bases that match TRBD1. Germline V lookup: CDR1 MDHEN, CDR2 SYDVKM. The CDR3 is 14 amino acids. The V segment lost 7 bases and the J segment 4 bases; nucleotides outside the gene matches: 8.

V gene TRBV30 combines with J gene TRBJ2-2, with TRBD2 as a possible D gene (6 bases). V gave up 2 bases and J gave up 0 bases, with 16 bases separating them. This CDR3 is 17 amino acids long. The germline V gene encodes CDR1 GTSNPN and CDR2 SVGIG (reference sequence). Written as DNA, the CDR3 is TGTGCCTGGAGTCGGGACGTGGGGGGTTCGAACACCGGGGAGCTGTTTTTT. It codes for CAWSRDVGGSNTGELFF.

This rearrangement joins TRBV13 to TRBJ1-2, with D perhaps TRBD1 (5 bases). V lost 3 bases to trimming and J lost 10 bases, with 15 bases between them. This CDR3 has 13 amino acids. Germline loops: CDR1 PRHDT, CDR2 FYEKMQ (reference sequence). The CDR3 spells CASSFDVQDDYTF. Here the CDR3 DNA reads TGTGCCAGCAGCTTCGACGTACAGGATGACTACACCTTC.

The chain couples TRBV6-5 to TRBJ2-7; perhaps TRBD2 as D (6 bases). The CDR3 loop spans 12 amino acids. Trimming took off 7 bases at V and 0 bases at J, with 7 bases between the two ends. The germline CDR1 and CDR2 sequences are MNHEY and SVGAGI. The CDR3, as DNA: TGTGCCAGCACGGACTACTCCTACGAGCAGTACTTC. This gives the protein CASTDYSYEQYF.

The gene calls are TRBV27 and TRBJ2-6; D not certain. The ends were cut back, 1 base at V and 0 bases at J, with 4 bases in the middle. Germline CDR1 reads MNHEY; CDR2 reads SMNVEV (reference sequence). The length of the CDR3 is 15 residues. CDR3 DNA sequence: TGTGCCAGCAGTTTATTTAGCTCTGGGGCCAACGTCCTGACTTTC. Its protein is CASSLFSSGANVLTF.

V is TRBV5-1 and J is TRBJ2-1; 7 positions match TRBD1. Germline assignment: CDR1 SGHRS and CDR2 YFSETQ. The CDR3 runs 15 residues. Unmatched junction bases numbered 5, after V lost 5 bases and J lost 0 bases. The CDR3 is CASRPQGSSYNEQFF. The CDR3 nucleotides are TGCGCCAGCAGACCACAGGGGTCCTCCTACAATGAGCAGTTCTTC.

This clone was seen just once. V and J are TRBV5-1 and TRBJ2-1; 11 bases match TRBD2. This CDR3 has 14 amino acids. Germline V gene lookup returns CDR1 SGHRS and CDR2 YFSETQ. The junction had 5 bases not matched to a gene; V was cut back by 6 bases and J by 6 bases. CDR3 DNA: TGCGCCAGCAAACTAGCGGGAGTGATCAATGAGCAGTTCTTC. This sequence encodes CASKLAGVINEQFF. Supplemented by reference TRBV5-1 and TRBJ2-1, the full variable domain reads KAGVTQTPRYLIKTRGQQVTLSCSPISGHRSVSWYQQTPGQGLQFLFEYFSETQRNKGNFPGRFSGRQFSNSRSEMNVSTLELGDSALYLCASKLAGVINEQFFGPGTRLTVL.

The chain recombines TRBV7-2 with TRBJ2-7, with TRBD2 as a possible D gene (5 bases). Trimming pared 5 bases from V and 3 bases from J, leaving 5 bases between. Germline CDR1 is SGHTA and CDR2 is FQGNSA. The CDR3 contains 11 residues. The CDR3 nucleotides are TGTGCCAGCAGCGACTACTACGAGCAGTACTTC. Protein product: CASSDYYEQYF. The full variable domain, rest sourced from reference TRBV7-2 and TRBJ2-7, is GAGVSQSPSNKVTEKGKDVELRCDPISGHTALYWYRQSLGQGLEFLIYFQGNSAPDKSGLPSDRFSAERTGGSVSTLTIQRTQQEDSAVYLCASSDYYEQYFGPGTRLTVT.

The genes are TRBV20-1 and TRBJ2-3; 8 bases are a match to TRBD2. The CDR3 is made up of 11 amino acids. Germline trimming cut 7 bases from V and 3 bases from J; bases unmatched to any gene: 0. Germline V gene data show CDR1 as DFQATT and CDR2 as SNEGSKA (reference sequence). The chain's CDR3 is CSERETDTQYF. CDR3 DNA: TGCAGTGAGCGGGAGACAGATACGCAGTATTTT.

The chain employs TRBV5-4 and TRBJ1-1; possible D gene TRBD1, 5 bases. The V gene's germline CDR1 is SGHNT and CDR2 YYREEE (reference sequence). CDR3 length: 14 amino acids. V was trimmed by 3 bases and J by 2 bases, leaving 11 bases between them. CDR3 sequence reads: CASSSGGYNTEAFF. CDR3 DNA sequence: TGTGCCAGCAGCTCTGGGGGGTATAACACTGAAGCTTTCTTT. The entire variable domain, with the rest obtained from reference TRBV5-4 and TRBJ1-1, is as follows: ETGVTQSPTHLIKTRGQQVTLRCSSQSGHNTVSWYQQALGQGPQFIFQYYREEENGRGNFPPRFSGLQFPNYSSELNVNALELDDSALYLCASSSGGYNTEAFFGQGTRLTVV.